The rows below give T cell receptor beta chains drawn from one sample of a study of control samples from healthy donors and cancer patients. Produced via immunoSEQ multiplex PCR; TCRdb's table is partial and in-frame only. The sample yields under 80,000 clones, under 90% seen once. The sample comprised blood. The receptors shown here come from a man aged 45-60 years in good health. Both conserved end residues are part of each CDR3. The D gene is left open where the match is weak. Not all rows give a size; the values are once, few, many and, for expanded clones, a class.

abundance	v_gene	j_gene	d_gene	CDR3aa	CDR3nt
-	TRBV5-1	TRBJ2-7	TRBD2	CASSLEGLAGREQYF	TGCGCCAGCAGCTTGGAAGGACTAGCGGGGCGGGAGCAGTACTTC
-	TRBV19	TRBJ1-3	TRBD1	CASSPGDRGSGNTIYF	TGTGCCAGTAGCCCCGGCGACAGGGGATCTGGAAACACCATATATTTT
-	TRBV5-5	TRBJ2-7	TRBD1	CASSFQQGDLEQYF	TGTGCCAGCAGCTTTCAACAGGGGGATCTCGAGCAGTACTTC
-	TRBV27	TRBJ1-6	-	CASRSQLTLHF	TGTGCCAGCAGGAGCCAATTAACCCTCCACTTT
-	TRBV9	TRBJ1-2	-	CASSVAGGAAGGYTF	TGTGCCAGCAGCGTAGCCGGGGGGGCAGCTGGCGGCTACACCTTC
-	TRBV19	TRBJ1-5	-	CASSIARGGHQPQHF	TGTGCCAGTAGTATAGCTAGGGGTGGGCATCAGCCCCAGCATTTT
-	TRBV10-3	TRBJ1-3	-	CAIGVNTIYF	TGTGCCATCGGGGTAAACACCATATATTTT
few	TRBV24-1	TRBJ2-7	-	CATSVSRAGEQYF	TGTGCCACCAGTGTGAGCAGGGCTGGCGAGCAGTACTTC
-	TRBV7-9	TRBJ1-1	-	CASSLTIGSEGTEAFF	TGTGCCAGCAGCCTCACGATCGGCAGTGAAGGTACTGAAGCTTTCTTT
-	TRBV5-6	TRBJ1-2	-	CASSLDPGDHYGYTF	TGTGCCAGCAGCTTGGATCCGGGGGATCACTATGGCTACACCTTC
-	TRBV5-5	TRBJ2-2	-	CASSLQEPRGGTGELFF	TGTGCCAGCAGCTTACAGGAGCCAAGGGGTGGGACTGGGGAGCTGTTTTTT
-	TRBV29-1	TRBJ2-1	-	CSVELGTPFLLYNEQFF	TGCAGCGTTGAACTAGGGACTCCCTTTCTACTTTACAATGAGCAGTTCTTC
-	TRBV25-1	TRBJ2-3	-	CASSGGGRPDTQYF	TGTGCCAGCAGTGGGGGCGGCAGGCCAGATACGCAGTATTTT
-	TRBV28	TRBJ1-5	-	CASRPPEGNQPQHF	TGTGCCAGCAGACCTCCGGAAGGGAATCAGCCCCAGCATTTT
-	TRBV5-1	TRBJ2-3	TRBD2	CASSWEGTSLHF	TGCGCCAGCAGCTGGGAGGGGACTAGCCTCCATTTT
-	TRBV30	TRBJ1-5	-	CAWDRGLAGGGPQHF	TGTGCCTGGGACCGTGGTCTCGCTGGCGGGGGACCCCAGCATTTT
-	TRBV19	TRBJ2-2	-	CASSLLWGLNTGELFF	TGTGCCAGTAGTCTCCTGTGGGGGTTGAACACCGGGGAGCTGTTTTTT
-	TRBV7-2	TRBJ1-1	-	CASGPGMNTEAFF	TGTGCCAGCGGACCCGGGATGAACACTGAAGCTTTCTTT
-	TRBV3-1/TRBV3-2	TRBJ2-3	-	CASSQARGTDTQYF	TGTGCCAGCAGCCAAGCCAGGGGAACAGATACGCAGTATTTT
-	TRBV28	TRBJ1-4	-	CASNFVPSRRGDEKLFF	TGTGCCAGCAATTTCGTACCGAGCAGGCGTGGTGATGAAAAACTGTTTTTT
-	TRBV7-9	TRBJ1-5	TRBD1	CASSLGDRGTQPQHF	TGTGCCAGCAGCCTTGGGGACAGGGGGACTCAGCCCCAGCATTTT
-	TRBV6-2/TRBV6-3	TRBJ2-1	TRBD2	CASSTGLAGGRAEQFF	TGTGCCAGCAGCACCGGACTAGCGGGGGGAAGGGCTGAGCAGTTCTTC
-	TRBV15	TRBJ2-2	TRBD2	CATQGLAGEHTGTGELFF	TGTGCCACCCAGGGACTAGCGGGAGAACATACGGGCACCGGGGAGCTGTTTTTT
once	TRBV5-1	TRBJ2-3	TRBD1	CASSWGGQGPDTQYF	TGCGCCAGCAGCTGGGGCGGACAGGGCCCAGATACGCAGTATTTT
-	TRBV20-1	TRBJ2-1	-	CSASRRGLWGEQFF	TGCAGTGCTAGTAGGCGGGGGCTCTGGGGTGAGCAGTTCTTC
-	TRBV30	TRBJ1-5	TRBD1	CAWSADRGGQPQHF	TGTGCCTGGAGTGCGGACAGGGGGGGGCAGCCCCAGCATTTT
-	TRBV7-2	TRBJ2-3	TRBD2	CASSTTGVAGGTQYF	TGTGCCAGCAGCACAACAGGGGTAGCGGGAGGAACGCAGTATTTT
-	TRBV7-9	TRBJ2-3	-	CASSFPERADPQYF	TGTGCCAGCAGTTTTCCCGAGAGGGCAGACCCGCAGTATTTT
few	TRBV7-2	TRBJ2-1	TRBD2	CASSFNSGRASEQFF	TGTGCCAGCAGCTTTAATAGCGGGAGGGCCAGTGAGCAGTTCTTC
few	TRBV5-4	TRBJ2-5	-	CASSLSLTDQETQYF	TGTGCCAGCAGCCTCAGTCTAACCGACCAAGAGACCCAGTACTTC
-	TRBV9	TRBJ1-1	-	CASSVGQGETEAFF	TGTGCCAGCAGCGTAGGGCAGGGTGAGACTGAAGCTTTCTTT
once	TRBV15	TRBJ2-7	-	CATSRDVGGPYEQYF	TGTGCCACCAGCAGAGATGTCGGGGGACCCTACGAGCAGTACTTC
-	TRBV4-1	TRBJ1-1	-	CASSQGGYTEAFF	TGCGCCAGCAGCCAAGGGGGTTACACTGAAGCTTTCTTT
-	TRBV7-9	TRBJ2-1	-	CASSARGRGKDNEQFF	TGTGCCAGCAGCGCCAGAGGTCGCGGAAAAGACAATGAGCAGTTCTTC
-	TRBV9	TRBJ2-3	-	CASSVELGETDTQYF	TGTGCCAGCAGCGTAGAACTGGGGGAAACAGATACGCAGTATTTT
once	TRBV11-2	TRBJ1-3	-	CASGQLGTGNTIYF	TGTGCCAGTGGCCAACTGGGAACTGGAAACACCATATATTTT
-	TRBV30	TRBJ2-1	TRBD2	CAWSRLAGAYNEQFF	TGTGCCTGGAGTAGACTAGCGGGAGCCTACAATGAGCAGTTCTTC
-	TRBV7-3	TRBJ2-1	TRBD1	CASSPRGLEYNEQFF	TGTGCCAGCAGCCCAAGGGGGCTAGAATACAATGAGCAGTTCTTC
-	TRBV29-1	TRBJ1-1	-	CSVDVEAFF	TGCAGCGTTGACGTTGAAGCTTTCTTT
-	TRBV29-1	TRBJ2-1	TRBD2	CSVEEYRLAVDNEQFF	TGCAGCGTTGAAGAATATCGGCTAGCGGTTGACAATGAGCAGTTCTTC
-	TRBV19	TRBJ1-2	-	CASRIHTEVGYTF	TGTGCCAGTAGGATCCACACGGAGGTGGGCTACACCTTC